These T cell receptor beta chains were read from a single sample in a study of technical replicates of blood from a handful of donors. Produced via immunoSEQ multiplex PCR; TCRdb's table is partial and in-frame only. The table lists tens of thousands of clones, 93% of them singletons, with less than 0.3% in the top ten. The sample taken for sequencing was T cells isolated from PBMCs. The receptors were gathered from a human donor in good health. Each CDR3 is given without its conserved first and last residue. Each record gives: V gene, clone size, CDR3 protein. Clone size is given for some rows only: seen once, a few or many times, or a class if the clone is expanded.

v_call: TRBV29-1; clone_size: .; cdr3_aa: SVVDNEKLF
v_call: TRBV2; clone_size: .; cdr3_aa: ASSDTSAYNEQF
v_call: TRBV5-1; clone_size: .; cdr3_aa: ASSGTGSSYNEQF
v_call: TRBV28; clone_size: .; cdr3_aa: ASSFSRGVGFSGNTIY
v_call: TRBV29-1; clone_size: once; cdr3_aa: SVEDRAEVTDTQY
v_call: TRBV30; clone_size: .; cdr3_aa: AWDAFLGGGASEQF
v_call: TRBV7-9; clone_size: .; cdr3_aa: ASSFVPGDTEAF
v_call: TRBV9; clone_size: .; cdr3_aa: ASSTPDRAGGYT
v_call: TRBV9; clone_size: once; cdr3_aa: ASSVDSQGGYGYT
v_call: TRBV5-1; clone_size: .; cdr3_aa: ASSLRRTGSGGYGYT
v_call: TRBV5-4; clone_size: .; cdr3_aa: ASSSKAGGRYEQY
v_call: TRBV28; clone_size: .; cdr3_aa: ASRTALNTEAF
v_call: TRBV29-1; clone_size: .; cdr3_aa: SVGPGQANGAF
v_call: TRBV6-1; clone_size: .; cdr3_aa: ASRPGGLNTGELF
v_call: TRBV19; clone_size: .; cdr3_aa: ASSIGAGGPETQY
v_call: TRBV28; clone_size: .; cdr3_aa: ASRTGTYNQPQH
v_call: TRBV5-5; clone_size: .; cdr3_aa: ASSHDRGSYEQY
v_call: TRBV7-9; clone_size: .; cdr3_aa: ASSFISDRVYEQY
v_call: TRBV6-1; clone_size: .; cdr3_aa: ASSYWTSGYEQY
v_call: TRBV6-1; clone_size: .; cdr3_aa: ASRGTGSGNTIY
v_call: TRBV5-4; clone_size: .; cdr3_aa: ASSVSGGLSYEQY
v_call: TRBV15; clone_size: .; cdr3_aa: ATSRAGQGYEQY
v_call: TRBV5-1; clone_size: .; cdr3_aa: ASSFRATNEKLF
v_call: TRBV28; clone_size: .; cdr3_aa: ASNLRWGGNEQF
v_call: TRBV5-1; clone_size: .; cdr3_aa: ASTRTGRTDTQY
v_call: TRBV5-6; clone_size: .; cdr3_aa: ASYGQGRSLGYGYT
v_call: TRBV7-9; clone_size: .; cdr3_aa: ASSPGGYTEAF
v_call: TRBV28; clone_size: .; cdr3_aa: ASSFPGTEETQY
v_call: TRBV2; clone_size: few; cdr3_aa: ASRSDRRKPY
v_call: TRBV29-1; clone_size: once; cdr3_aa: SVGGRAEMNTEAF